These T cell receptor beta chains were read from a single sample in a study of molecular identifiers for immune sequencing clone quantification. TCRdb re-derived calls from the PCR reads in MiXCR, one entry per CDR3 protein. The sample records 490,000 or so distinct CDR3 sequences, around 23% being singletons. The material sequenced was naive CD8+ T cells from blood, with Jurkat cell RNA spiked in. These receptors originate from a human donor in good health. Some libraries in this study had Jurkat cell RNA spiked in. Each CDR3 is given with its conserved first and last residue. D genes are given only for firm matches. A clone size is listed for some rows: how often the clone was seen (once, few, many), or a class if it is expanded.

TGTGCCAGCAGCTTGGCCCTGGCAATCTACGAGCAGTACTTC	CASSLALAIYEQYF	NA	TRBJ2-7	NA	14	TRBV5-6
TGTGCCAGCAGTTTAGCGGGGGACCAGTTCGCCGCTGAAGCTTTCTTT	CASSLAGDQFAAEAFF	NA	TRBJ1-1	NA	16	TRBV27
TGTGCCAGCAGCCGGACAGGGGCGGGGTCCTACAATGAGCAGTTCTTC	CASSRTGAGSYNEQFF	few	TRBJ2-1	TRBD1	16	TRBV12-3/TRBV12-4
TGTGCCTTAGGGGGGGATAACTACGAGCAGTACTTC	CALGGDNYEQYF	few	TRBJ2-7	NA	12	TRBV6-6
TGTGCCAGTAGTATTGTGGGACCCCACTATGGCTACACCTTC	CASSIVGPHYGYTF	few	TRBJ1-2	NA	14	TRBV19
TGTGCCAGCAGCGCCTCTGGCTCTGGGGCCAACGTCCTGACTTTC	CASSASGSGANVLTF	many	TRBJ2-6	NA	15	TRBV12-3/TRBV12-4
TGTGCCAGCAGCCAAGATCCGGTAGAACCCTCTAGCACAGATACGCAGTATTTT	CASSQDPVEPSSTDTQYF	NA	TRBJ2-3	NA	18	TRBV3-1
TGTGCCAGCAGCGGGTCTGCAGACTACTATGGCTACACCTTC	CASSGSADYYGYTF	few	TRBJ1-2	NA	14	TRBV28
TGTGCCAGCAGCCAAGACGACAGGGGCCAGCCCCAGCATTTT	CASSQDDRGQPQHF	many	TRBJ1-5	TRBD1	14	TRBV3-1
TGTGCCAGCAGTTTTAGTGTGGCAGATACGCAGTATTTT	CASSFSVADTQYF	many	TRBJ2-3	NA	13	TRBV28
TGTGCCAGCAGTTTCTCGTTTGGGACTCCTAGCACAGATACGCAGTATTTT	CASSFSFGTPSTDTQYF	NA	TRBJ2-3	NA	17	TRBV12-3/TRBV12-4
TGTGCCAGCAGCTTCGCGGACAGGGAAGGGTACGAGCAGTACTTC	CASSFADREGYEQYF	few	TRBJ2-7	TRBD1	15	TRBV7-6